This TCR beta chain was profiled in a study of cytomegalovirus exposure and HLA in healthy donors. The study's findings and limits: The study labeled about 160 TCR beta chains cytomegalovirus-associated.

TCRdb's table, derived via immunoSEQ multiplex PCR, lists solely in-frame clones and lacks some. This table holds around 300,000 clones, 70% to 90% found once. On this clone: The antigen is unknown.

The receptor was isolated from a woman aged 18-29 years in good health and CMV-seronegative. The sample was PBMCs.

The CDR3 DNA is TGTGCCAGCACCTGGTCGGGAGTCGGCAATGAGCAGTTCTTC. Its translation is CASTWSGVGNEQFF. The rearrangement joins TRBV2 to TRBJ2-1, with D possibly TRBD2 on 6 matching bases. Trimming cost V 7 bases and J 6 bases, with 16 bases left between them. The CDR3 sequence is 14 residues long. Germline lookup yields CDR1 SNHLY and CDR2 FYNNEI.